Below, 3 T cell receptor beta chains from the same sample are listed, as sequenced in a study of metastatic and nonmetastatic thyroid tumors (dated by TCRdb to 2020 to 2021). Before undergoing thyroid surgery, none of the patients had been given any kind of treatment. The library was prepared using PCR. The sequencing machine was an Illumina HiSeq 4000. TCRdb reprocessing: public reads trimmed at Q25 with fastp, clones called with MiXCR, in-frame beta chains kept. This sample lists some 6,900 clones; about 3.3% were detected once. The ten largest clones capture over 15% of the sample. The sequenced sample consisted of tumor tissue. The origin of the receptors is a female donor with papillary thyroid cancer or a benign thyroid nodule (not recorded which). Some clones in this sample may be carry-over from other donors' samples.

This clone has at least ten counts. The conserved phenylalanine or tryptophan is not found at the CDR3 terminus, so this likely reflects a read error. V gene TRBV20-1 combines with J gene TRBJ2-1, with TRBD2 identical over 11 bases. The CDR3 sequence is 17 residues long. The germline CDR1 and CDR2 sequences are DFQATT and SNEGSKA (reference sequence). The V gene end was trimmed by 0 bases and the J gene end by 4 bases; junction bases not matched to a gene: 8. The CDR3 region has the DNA TGCAGTGCTAGAGATCGGGAGACTAGCGGGACTTACAATGAGCAGTTCGTC. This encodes CSARDRETSGTYNEQFV.

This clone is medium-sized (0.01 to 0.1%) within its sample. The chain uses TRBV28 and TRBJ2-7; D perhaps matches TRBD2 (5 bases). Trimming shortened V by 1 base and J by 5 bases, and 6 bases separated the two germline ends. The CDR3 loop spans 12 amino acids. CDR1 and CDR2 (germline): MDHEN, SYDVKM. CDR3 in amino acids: CASSLSRDEQYF. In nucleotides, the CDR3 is TGTGCCAGCAGTTTATCGAGGGACGAGCAGTACTTC.

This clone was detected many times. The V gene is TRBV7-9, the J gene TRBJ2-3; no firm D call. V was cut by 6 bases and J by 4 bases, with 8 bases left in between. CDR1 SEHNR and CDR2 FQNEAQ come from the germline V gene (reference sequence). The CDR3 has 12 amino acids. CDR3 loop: CASSFRADTQYF. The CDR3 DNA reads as TGTGCCAGCAGTTTTAGGGCAGATACGCAGTATTTT.